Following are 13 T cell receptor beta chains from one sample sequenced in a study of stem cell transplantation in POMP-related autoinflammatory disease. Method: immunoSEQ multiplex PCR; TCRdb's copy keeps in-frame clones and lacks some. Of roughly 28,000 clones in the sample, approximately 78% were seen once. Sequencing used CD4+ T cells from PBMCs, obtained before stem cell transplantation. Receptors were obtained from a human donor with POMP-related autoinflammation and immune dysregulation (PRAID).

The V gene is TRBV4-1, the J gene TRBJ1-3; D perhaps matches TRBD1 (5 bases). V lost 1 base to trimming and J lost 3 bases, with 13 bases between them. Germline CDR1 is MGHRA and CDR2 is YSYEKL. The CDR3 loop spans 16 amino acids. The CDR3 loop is CASSQGGLVNGNTIYF. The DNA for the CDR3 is TGCGCCAGCAGCCAAGGGGGACTCGTGAATGGAAACACCATATATTTT.

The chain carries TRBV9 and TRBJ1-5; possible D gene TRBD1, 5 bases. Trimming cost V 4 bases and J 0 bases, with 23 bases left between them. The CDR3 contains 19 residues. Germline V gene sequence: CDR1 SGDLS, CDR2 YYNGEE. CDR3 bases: TGTGCCAGCAGCACGACCACCACGGGACCGAAGTATAGCAATCAGCCCCAGCATTTT. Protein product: CASSTTTTGPKYSNQPQHF.

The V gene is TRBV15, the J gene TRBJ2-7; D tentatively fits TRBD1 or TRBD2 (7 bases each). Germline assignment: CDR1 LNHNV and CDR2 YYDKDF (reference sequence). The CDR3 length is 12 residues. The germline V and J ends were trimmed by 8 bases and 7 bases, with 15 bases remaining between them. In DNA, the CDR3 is TGTGCCACCGGGGAGGGGGCGGGGGAGCAGTACTTC. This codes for CATGEGAGEQYF.

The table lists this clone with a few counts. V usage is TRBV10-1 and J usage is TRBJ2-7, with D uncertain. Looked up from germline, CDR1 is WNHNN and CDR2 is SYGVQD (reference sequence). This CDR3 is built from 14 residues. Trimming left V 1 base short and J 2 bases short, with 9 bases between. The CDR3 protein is CASSELAAAYEQYF. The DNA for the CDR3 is TGCGCCAGCAGTGAGTTGGCAGCCGCCTACGAGCAGTACTTC.

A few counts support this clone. This CDR3 is CASSAGGTDTQYF. The CDR3 bases are TGTGCCAGCAGCGCCGGGGGCACAGATACGCAGTATTTT. V is TRBV7-8 and J is TRBJ2-3; TRBD2 is a possible D gene (5 bases). The CDR3 loop spans 13 amino acids. CDR1 is SGHVS and CDR2 is FQNEAQ in the germline V gene. V shed 5 bases and J shed 1 base, with 7 bases lying between them.

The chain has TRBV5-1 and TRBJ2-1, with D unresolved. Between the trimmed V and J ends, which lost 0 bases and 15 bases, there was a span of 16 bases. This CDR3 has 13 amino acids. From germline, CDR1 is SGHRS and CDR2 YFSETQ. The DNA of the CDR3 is TGCGCCAGCAGCTTGGACTACAGCTTCAGTCTGTTCTTC. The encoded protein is CASSLDYSFSLFF.

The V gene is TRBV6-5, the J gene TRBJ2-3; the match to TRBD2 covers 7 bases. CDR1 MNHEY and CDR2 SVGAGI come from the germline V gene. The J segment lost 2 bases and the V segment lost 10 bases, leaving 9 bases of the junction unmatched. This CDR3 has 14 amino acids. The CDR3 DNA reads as TGTGCCAACACCCTAGCGGCTGTCACAGATACGCAGTATTTT. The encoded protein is CANTLAAVTDTQYF.

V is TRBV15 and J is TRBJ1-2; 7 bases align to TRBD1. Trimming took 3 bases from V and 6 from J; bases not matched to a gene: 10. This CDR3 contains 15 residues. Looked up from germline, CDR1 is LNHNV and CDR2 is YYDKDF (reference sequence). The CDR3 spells CATSRDLDRVDGYTF. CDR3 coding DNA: TGTGCCACCAGCAGGGACCTTGACAGGGTGGATGGCTACACCTTC.

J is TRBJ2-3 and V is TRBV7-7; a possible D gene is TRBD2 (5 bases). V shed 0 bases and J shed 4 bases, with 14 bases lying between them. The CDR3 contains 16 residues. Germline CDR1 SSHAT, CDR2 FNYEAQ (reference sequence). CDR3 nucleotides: TGTGCCAGCAGCTTAGCGGGTACTAGTAGTGCAGATACGCAGTATTTT. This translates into CASSLAGTSSADTQYF.

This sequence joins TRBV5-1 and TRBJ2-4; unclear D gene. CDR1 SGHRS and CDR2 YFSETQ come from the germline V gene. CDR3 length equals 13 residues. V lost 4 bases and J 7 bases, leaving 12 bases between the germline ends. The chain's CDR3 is CASSLYSANIQYF. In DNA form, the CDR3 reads TGCGCCAGCAGCCTTTACTCTGCGAACATTCAGTACTTC.

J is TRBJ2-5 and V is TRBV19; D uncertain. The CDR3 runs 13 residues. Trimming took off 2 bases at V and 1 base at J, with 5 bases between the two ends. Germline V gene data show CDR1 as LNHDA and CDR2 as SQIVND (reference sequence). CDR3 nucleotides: TGTGCCAGTAGTATAAACACCCAAGAGACCCAGTACTTC. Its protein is CASSINTQETQYF. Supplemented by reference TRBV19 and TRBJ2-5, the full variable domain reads DGGITQSPKYLFRKEGQNVTLSCEQNLNHDAMYWYRQDPGQGLRLIYYSQIVNDFQKGDIAEGYSVSREKKESFPLTVTSAQKNPTAFYLCASSINTQETQYFGPGTRLLVL.

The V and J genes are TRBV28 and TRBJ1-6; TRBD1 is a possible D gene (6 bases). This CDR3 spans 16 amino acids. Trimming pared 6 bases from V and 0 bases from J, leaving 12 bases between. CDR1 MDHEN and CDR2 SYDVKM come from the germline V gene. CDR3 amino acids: CASSLTGGSYNSPLHF. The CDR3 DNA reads TGTGCCAGCAGCTTGACAGGAGGCTCCTATAATTCACCCCTCCACTTT.

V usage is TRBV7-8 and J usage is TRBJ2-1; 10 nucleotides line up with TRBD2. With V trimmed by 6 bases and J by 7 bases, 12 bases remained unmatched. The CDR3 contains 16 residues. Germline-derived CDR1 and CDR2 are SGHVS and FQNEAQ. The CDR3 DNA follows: TGTGCCAGCAGTCCCTCACTAGCGGGGAAGCAAAATGAGCAGTTCTTC. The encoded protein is CASSPSLAGKQNEQFF. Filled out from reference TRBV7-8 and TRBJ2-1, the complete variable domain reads GAGVSQSPRYKVAKRGQDVALRCDPISGHVSLFWYQQALGQGPEFLTYFQNEAQLDKSGLPSDRFFAERPEGSVSTLKIQRTQQEDSAVYLCASSPSLAGKQNEQFFGPGTRLTVL.